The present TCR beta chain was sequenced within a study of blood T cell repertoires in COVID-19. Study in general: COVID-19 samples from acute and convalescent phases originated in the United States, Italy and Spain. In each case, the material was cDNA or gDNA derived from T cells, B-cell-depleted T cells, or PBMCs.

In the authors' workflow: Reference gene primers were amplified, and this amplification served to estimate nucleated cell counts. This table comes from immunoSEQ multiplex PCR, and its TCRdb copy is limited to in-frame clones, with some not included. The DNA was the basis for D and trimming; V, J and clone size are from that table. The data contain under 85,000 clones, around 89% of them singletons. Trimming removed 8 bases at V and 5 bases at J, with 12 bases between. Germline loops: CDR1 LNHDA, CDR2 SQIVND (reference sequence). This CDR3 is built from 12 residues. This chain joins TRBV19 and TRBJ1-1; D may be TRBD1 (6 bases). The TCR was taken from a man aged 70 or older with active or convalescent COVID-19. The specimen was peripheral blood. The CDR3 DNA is TGTGCCAGTTTACAGGGCGGTACTGAAGCTTTCTTT. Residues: CASLQGGTEAFF.